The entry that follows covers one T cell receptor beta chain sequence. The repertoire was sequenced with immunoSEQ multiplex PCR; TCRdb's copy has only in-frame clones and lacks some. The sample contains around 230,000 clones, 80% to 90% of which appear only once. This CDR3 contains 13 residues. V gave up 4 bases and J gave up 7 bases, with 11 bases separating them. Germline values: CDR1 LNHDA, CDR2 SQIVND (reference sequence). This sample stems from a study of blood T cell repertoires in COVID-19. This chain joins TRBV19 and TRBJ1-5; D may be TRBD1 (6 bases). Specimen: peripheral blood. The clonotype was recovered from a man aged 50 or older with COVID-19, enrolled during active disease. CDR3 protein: CASSNGRGQPQHF. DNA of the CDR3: TGTGCCAGTAGTAATGGCAGGGGACAGCCCCAGCATTTT.